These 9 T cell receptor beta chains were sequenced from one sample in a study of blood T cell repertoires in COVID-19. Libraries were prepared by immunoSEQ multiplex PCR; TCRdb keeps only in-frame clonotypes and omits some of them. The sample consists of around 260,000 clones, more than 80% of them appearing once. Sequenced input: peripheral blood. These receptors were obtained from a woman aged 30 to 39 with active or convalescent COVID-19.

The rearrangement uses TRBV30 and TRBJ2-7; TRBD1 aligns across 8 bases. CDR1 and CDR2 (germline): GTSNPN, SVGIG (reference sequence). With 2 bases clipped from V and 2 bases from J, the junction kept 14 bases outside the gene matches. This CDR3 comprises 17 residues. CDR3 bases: TGTGCCTGGAGTACATACCCCAGGACAGGGTTCACCTACGAGCAGTACTTC. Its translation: CAWSTYPRTGFTYEQYF.

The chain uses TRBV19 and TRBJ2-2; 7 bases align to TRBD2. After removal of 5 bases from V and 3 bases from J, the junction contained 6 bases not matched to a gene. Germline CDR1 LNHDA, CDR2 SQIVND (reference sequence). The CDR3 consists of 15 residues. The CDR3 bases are TGTGCCAGTAGTTCCTTAGCGGGCTACACCGGGGAGCTGTTTTTT. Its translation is CASSSLAGYTGELFF.

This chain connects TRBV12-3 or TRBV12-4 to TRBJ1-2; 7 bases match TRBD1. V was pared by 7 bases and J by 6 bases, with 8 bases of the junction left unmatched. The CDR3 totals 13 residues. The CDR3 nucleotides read TGTGCCAGCACCCTCGGGACAGCTGATGGCTACACCTTC. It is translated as CASTLGTADGYTF.

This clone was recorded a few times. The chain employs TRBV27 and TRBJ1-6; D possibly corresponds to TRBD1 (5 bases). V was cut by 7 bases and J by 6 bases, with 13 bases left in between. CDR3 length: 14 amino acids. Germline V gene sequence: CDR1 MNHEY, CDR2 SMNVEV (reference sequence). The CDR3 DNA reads TGTGCCAGCACCACCCGGGGGTCTAATTCACCCCTCCACTTT. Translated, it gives CASTTRGSNSPLHF.

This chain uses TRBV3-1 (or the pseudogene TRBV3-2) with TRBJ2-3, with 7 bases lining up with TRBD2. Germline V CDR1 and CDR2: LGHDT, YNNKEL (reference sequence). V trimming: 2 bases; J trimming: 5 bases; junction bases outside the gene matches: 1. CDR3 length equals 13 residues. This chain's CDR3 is CASSQRGEDTQYF. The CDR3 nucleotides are TGTGCCAGCAGCCAACGGGGGGAAGATACGCAGTATTTT.

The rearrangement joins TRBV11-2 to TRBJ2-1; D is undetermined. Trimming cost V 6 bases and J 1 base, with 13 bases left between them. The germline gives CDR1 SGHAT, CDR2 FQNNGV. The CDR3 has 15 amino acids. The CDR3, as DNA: TGTGCCAGCAGTCCCGGAGACCCTTCCTACAATGAGCAGTTCTTC. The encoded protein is CASSPGDPSYNEQFF.

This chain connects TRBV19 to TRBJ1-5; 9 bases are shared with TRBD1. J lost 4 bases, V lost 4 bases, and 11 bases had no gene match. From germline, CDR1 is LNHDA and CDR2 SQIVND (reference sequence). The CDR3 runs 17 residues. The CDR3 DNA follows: TGTGCCAGTAGTACACACTGGATCGGACAGGGGAATCAGCCCCAGCATTTT. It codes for CASSTHWIGQGNQPQHF.

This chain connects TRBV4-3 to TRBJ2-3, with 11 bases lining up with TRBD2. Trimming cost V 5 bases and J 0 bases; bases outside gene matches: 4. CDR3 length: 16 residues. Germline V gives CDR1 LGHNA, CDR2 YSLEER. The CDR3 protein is CASSTLAGVSTDTQYF. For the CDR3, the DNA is TGCGCCAGCAGCACACTAGCGGGGGTGAGCACAGATACGCAGTATTTT.

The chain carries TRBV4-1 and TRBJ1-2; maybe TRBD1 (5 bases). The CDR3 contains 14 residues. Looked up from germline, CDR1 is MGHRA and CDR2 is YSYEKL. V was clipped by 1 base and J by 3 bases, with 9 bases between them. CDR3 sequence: CASSQGGTYYGYTF. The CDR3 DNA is TGCGCCAGCAGCCAAGGGGGGACTTACTATGGCTACACCTTC.